This TCR beta chain was sequenced during a study of Ad26.COV2.S vaccination and SARS-CoV-2 variants. The table came from immunoSEQ multiplex PCR; TCRdb's copy has only in-frame clones and leaves some out. The table includes about 680,000 clones, about 90% detected once. Germline V gene sequence: CDR1 LNHDA, CDR2 SQIVND (reference sequence). The CDR3 spans 15 residues. The V and J ends lost 7 bases and 4 bases respectively, with 17 bases between them. The sample's treatment: some 19 received Ad26.COV2.S at low or high dose, single or two shots; about five received placebo; per-sample allocation not given. Specimens were obtained on day 63 following the first vaccine or placebo injection.

Source: peripheral blood, taken in a trial of Ad26.COV2.S vaccine versus placebo. The TCR sequence derives from a person aged 18-60 years who received the Ad26.COV2.S COVID-19 vaccine or a placebo. This sequence joins TRBV19 and TRBJ2-1, with TRBD2 as a possible D gene (6 bases). DNA of the CDR3: TGTGCCAGTACCCCTAATCGGGAGTGGTACAATGAGCAGTTCTTC. Its protein is CASTPNREWYNEQFF.